Below are 23 T cell receptor beta chains sequenced from a single sample in a study of blood T cell repertoires in COVID-19. Clones were sequenced by immunoSEQ multiplex PCR, and TCRdb holds only the in-frame ones, with some missing. The table lists 78,000 or so clones, approximately 88% of them singletons, with approximately 6.4% in the top ten. The sample consisted of peripheral blood. Receptor source: a woman aged 50 to 60 with acute or convalescent COVID-19.

The chain joins TRBV7-2 to TRBJ1-2; tentatively, D is TRBD1 (6 bases). This CDR3 region has 14 residues. CDR1 and CDR2 (germline): SGHTA, FQGNSA. Trimming took 0 bases from V and 2 from J, leaving 7 bases between them. CDR3 residues: CASSLAQGNYGYTF. The CDR3 DNA sequence: TGTGCCAGCAGCTTAGCCCAGGGGAACTATGGCTACACCTTC. The full variable domain, its missing parts supplied by reference TRBV7-2 and TRBJ1-2, is GAGVSQSPSNKVTEKGKDVELRCDPISGHTALYWYRQSLGQGLEFLIYFQGNSAPDKSGLPSDRFSAERTGGSVSTLTIQRTQQEDSAVYLCASSLAQGNYGYTFGSGTRLTVV.

The rearrangement uses TRBV27 and TRBJ2-1; 13 positions agree with TRBD2. The CDR3 covers 16 residues. J was trimmed by 7 bases and V by 6 bases; bases with no gene match: 9. Germline-derived CDR1 and CDR2 are MNHEY and SMNVEV (reference sequence). CDR3 loop: CASSKPGLAGINEQFF. CDR3 DNA: TGTGCCAGCAGCAAACCGGGACTAGCGGGGATTAATGAGCAGTTCTTC.

The gene calls are TRBV6-2 or TRBV6-3 and TRBJ1-4, with TRBD1 matching 10 bases. V was clipped by 2 bases and J by 7 bases; unmatched bases: 1. The CDR3 spans 14 residues. The germline CDR1 and CDR2 sequences are MNHEY and SVGEGT. CDR3: CASSYGTGVEKLFF. The CDR3 bases are TGTGCCAGCAGTTACGGGACAGGGGTTGAAAAACTGTTTTTT.

The chain carries TRBV28 and TRBJ2-3, with D unresolved. The V and J ends lost 5 bases and 2 bases respectively, with 11 bases between them. Per the germline V gene, CDR1 is MDHEN and CDR2 is SYDVKM. This CDR3 region has 14 residues. CDR3 coding DNA: TGTGCCAGCAGTAAAACAGCTTTCACAGATACGCAGTATTTT. It is translated as CASSKTAFTDTQYF.

The gene calls are TRBV28 and TRBJ2-7; D is perhaps TRBD1 (5 bases). The CDR3 is made up of 13 amino acids. V lost 4 bases and J lost 2, with 9 bases in between. CDR1 and CDR2 from the germline V gene are MDHEN and SYDVKM. CDR3: CASSSPGPYEQYF. CDR3 sequence (DNA): TGTGCCAGCAGTTCTCCAGGGCCCTACGAGCAGTACTTC.

The rearrangement links TRBV2 to TRBJ1-4; TRBD1 matches at 10 bases. Trimming cost V 6 bases and J 4 bases; bases outside gene matches: 14. Germline CDR1 is SNHLY and CDR2 is FYNNEI. CDR3 length: 18 amino acids. CDR3 nucleotides: TGTGCCAGCAGGAGGGGGCTGACAGGGGGCGGTATTAATGAAAAACTGTTTTTT. It encodes CASRRGLTGGGINEKLFF.

This sequence joins TRBV6-6 and TRBJ1-1; 8 bases fit TRBD1. V was clipped by 6 bases and J by 1 base; unmatched bases: 4. Germline CDR1 and CDR2: MNHNY and SVGAGI (reference sequence). CDR3 length: 14 residues. In DNA form, the CDR3 reads TGTGCCAGCAGCAGACAGGGGAGGAACACTGAAGCTTTCTTT. This sequence encodes CASSRQGRNTEAFF.

The V call is TRBV7-2, the J call TRBJ1-1, with no clear D. This CDR3 region has 14 residues. Germline CDR1 is SGHTA and CDR2 is FQGNSA. Trimming stripped 5 bases from V and 4 bases from J, with 14 bases between. The CDR3, as DNA: TGTGCCAGCAGCAGATACACCGCGGGCACTGAAGCTTTCTTT. Translated: CASSRYTAGTEAFF.

The J gene is TRBJ1-1, the V gene TRBV12-3 or TRBV12-4; D call uncertain. V was pared by 7 bases and J by 4 bases, with 7 bases between. The CDR3 runs 11 residues. The DNA of the CDR3 is TGTGCCAGCACCTCTTTCACTGAAGCTTTCTTT. Protein product: CASTSFTEAFF.

With respect to this clone: An end of the junction does not agree with germline; a read error may underlie this. The chain links TRBV28 to TRBJ1-2; TRBD1 aligns across 9 bases. This CDR3 is 11 amino acids long. Per the germline V gene, CDR1 is MDHEN and CDR2 is SYDVKM. The CDR3 DNA reads as TGTGCCAGCAGTGACCGGGACAGGGCCACGTTC. Translation: CASSDRDRATF.

The chain carries TRBV18 and TRBJ2-7; 9 nucleotides align to TRBD1. Per the germline V gene, CDR1 is KGHSH and CDR2 is LQKENI. CDR3 length equals 15 residues. V lost 6 bases to trimming and J lost 2 bases; unmatched junction nucleotides: 8. CDR3 DNA: TGTGCCAGCTCGGGCGGGACAGGGCGAACCTACGAGCAGTACTTC. It encodes CASSGGTGRTYEQYF.

This rearrangement joins TRBV11-2 to TRBJ2-3, with 7 bases identical to TRBD2. This CDR3 region has 16 residues. Germline V gene data show CDR1 as SGHAT and CDR2 as FQNNGV. The J segment lost 2 bases and the V segment lost 1 base, leaving 6 bases of the junction unmatched. The CDR3 is CASSLAALAVTDTQYF. The CDR3 DNA follows: TGTGCCAGCAGCTTAGCGGCGCTAGCGGTCACAGATACGCAGTATTTT.

The CDR3 protein is CASSFSPSLYQETQYF. CDR3 nucleotide sequence: TGTGCCAGCAGCTTTAGTCCTAGCCTGTACCAAGAGACCCAGTACTTC. V usage is TRBV7-6 and J usage is TRBJ2-5; possible D gene TRBD2, 5 bases. Per the germline V gene, CDR1 is SGHVS and CDR2 is FNYEAQ. Trimming shortened V by 3 bases and J by 0 bases, and 14 bases separated the two germline ends. CDR3 size: 16 residues. Full variable domain (missing parts from reference TRBV7-6 and TRBJ2-5): GAGVSQSPRYKVTKRGQDVALRCDPISGHVSLYWYRQALGQGPEFLTYFNYEAQQDKSGLPNDRFSAERPEGSISTLTIQRTEQRDSAMYRCASSFSPSLYQETQYFGPGTRLLVL.

The gene calls are TRBV5-1 and TRBJ1-3; perhaps TRBD1 as D (6 bases). Germline V gene sequence: CDR1 SGHRS, CDR2 YFSETQ. The CDR3 has 16 residues. V was shortened by 1 base and J by 4 bases, with 15 bases between the two germline ends. Here the CDR3 DNA reads TGCGCCAGCAGCTTGAGTCAGGGGAGCGGAGGAAACACCATATATTTT. Translated, it gives CASSLSQGSGGNTIYF.

The chain couples TRBV10-3 to TRBJ2-2; TRBD1 matches 10 bases. Germline lookup yields CDR1 ENHRY and CDR2 SYGVKD. With 3 bases clipped from V and 5 bases from J, the junction kept 9 bases outside the gene matches. The CDR3 is 17 residues long. CDR3: CAISERDRGITTGELFF. The DNA of the CDR3 is TGTGCCATCAGTGAAAGGGACAGGGGTATAACAACCGGGGAGCTGTTTTTT.

The chain links TRBV19 to TRBJ1-5; possibly TRBD1 for D (6 bases). The V gene's germline CDR1 is LNHDA and CDR2 SQIVND (reference sequence). The CDR3 has 13 residues. Trimming stripped 6 bases from V and 5 bases from J, with 11 bases between. CDR3 sequence: CASRPRGDQPQHF. For the CDR3, the DNA is TGTGCCAGTAGACCCAGGGGAGATCAGCCCCAGCATTTT. Based on the CDR3 plus reference TRBV19 and TRBJ1-5, the full variable domain is DGGITQSPKYLFRKEGQNVTLSCEQNLNHDAMYWYRQDPGQGLRLIYYSQIVNDFQKGDIAEGYSVSREKKESFPLTVTSAQKNPTAFYLCASRPRGDQPQHFGDGTRLSIL.

The DNA of the CDR3 is TGTGCCAGCAGCGGGCGGGTAGCAGACGCGAACACCGGGGAGCTGTTTTTT. This gives the protein CASSGRVADANTGELFF. The gene calls are TRBV9 and TRBJ2-2; TRBD2 is a possible D gene (5 bases). CDR1 is SGDLS and CDR2 is YYNGEE in the germline V gene. The length of the CDR3 is 17 residues. V was clipped by 3 bases and J by 0 bases, with 15 bases between them.

This clone was counted between two and nine times. The V call is TRBV9, the J call TRBJ1-6, with 11 nucleotides matching TRBD1. The CDR3 length is 15 residues. Per the germline V gene, CDR1 is SGDLS and CDR2 is YYNGEE. V lost 2 bases, J lost 9 bases, and 4 bases stayed unmatched. Written as DNA, the CDR3 is TGTGCCAGCAGCGTGGGGACAGGGGGAAGTTCACCCCTCCACTTT. It codes for CASSVGTGGSSPLHF. Full variable domain (rest looked up from reference TRBV9 and TRBJ1-6): DSGVTQTPKHLITATGQRVTLRCSPRSGDLSVYWYQQSLDQGLQFLIQYYNGEERAKGNILERFSAQQFPDLHSELNLSSLELGDSALYFCASSVGTGGSSPLHFGNGTRLTVT.

This rearrangement joins TRBV5-5 to TRBJ1-2, with a tentative D call TRBD1 (5 bases). Germline lookup yields CDR1 SGHKS and CDR2 YYEKEE (reference sequence). The CDR3 has 15 amino acids. Trimming removed 4 bases from V and 2 bases from J, with 15 bases in between. The CDR3: CASSVSAQGNYGYTF. The CDR3 DNA sequence: TGTGCCAGCAGCGTATCAGCCCAGGGAAACTATGGCTACACCTTC. Full variable domain (missing parts from reference TRBV5-5 and TRBJ1-2): DAGVTQSPTHLIKTRGQQVTLRCSPISGHKSVSWYQQVLGQGPQFIFQYYEKEERGRGNFPDRFSARQFPNYSSELNVNALLLGDSALYLCASSVSAQGNYGYTFGSGTRLTVV.

This clone was picked up a small number of times. The chain has TRBV6-1 and TRBJ1-1; possibly TRBD1 for D (5 bases). V was clipped by 3 bases and J by 1 base, with 12 bases between them. Germline CDR1 MNHNS, CDR2 SASEGT. The CDR3 has 15 residues. The CDR3 DNA is TGTGCCAGCAGTGATTGGGGCGCCGGGAACACTGAAGCTTTCTTT. Its protein product is CASSDWGAGNTEAFF.

The chain carries TRBV12-5 and TRBJ2-3; D perhaps matches TRBD2 (7 bases). The length of the CDR3 is 13 residues. The germline V and J ends were trimmed by 2 bases and 12 bases, with 15 bases remaining between them. Germline values: CDR1 LGHNT, CDR2 FRNRAP. CDR3 sequence reads: CASGLSGGLSQYF. CDR3 nucleotide sequence: TGTGCTAGTGGTTTGTCGGGGGGCCTTTCACAGTATTTT.

V and J are TRBV9 and TRBJ2-5, with 7 bases fitting TRBD2. Germline V CDR1 and CDR2: SGDLS, YYNGEE. Trimming took 0 bases from V and 0 from J; bases not matched to a gene: 5. The CDR3 is made up of 16 amino acids. Written as DNA, the CDR3 is TGTGCCAGCAGCGTAGGGTACGGGGGGAACCAAGAGACCCAGTACTTC. Residues: CASSVGYGGNQETQYF.

This CDR3 reads CAWSVLGLAAGSGEQYF. DNA of the CDR3: TGTGCCTGGAGTGTACTAGGACTAGCGGCAGGCTCGGGAGAGCAGTACTTC. This chain joins TRBV30 and TRBJ2-7; TRBD2 matches at 10 bases. The CDR3 totals 17 residues. Germline CDR1 is GTSNPN and CDR2 is SVGIG (reference sequence). With 0 bases clipped from V and 7 bases from J, the junction kept 15 bases outside the gene matches.